One sample yielded the 15 T cell receptor beta chains listed below, sequenced in a study of CD8+ T cells in alopecia areata. Following RNA extraction, reverse transcription yielded cDNA that acted as the sequencing template. Generated by immunoSEQ multiplex PCR, the TCRdb table keeps only in-frame clones and is missing some. The sample has about 150,000 clones, 55% to 65% seen once; the top ten hold 4% to 5.5%. The sequenced sample consisted of CD4+ T cells sorted from blood. The receptors here all came from a human donor in good health.

The V call is TRBV18, the J call TRBJ2-5; D might be TRBD2 (6 bases). Germline-derived CDR1 and CDR2 are KGHSH and LQKENI. CDR3 size: 13 residues. V was trimmed by 3 bases and J by 5 bases, leaving 10 bases between them. This CDR3 reads CASSPGLDETQYF. In DNA, the CDR3 is TGTGCCAGCTCACCGGGACTGGATGAGACCCAGTACTTC.

This clone came up a few times. The rearrangement links TRBV5-1 to TRBJ2-4; D not resolved. Trimming stripped 7 bases from V and 2 bases from J, with 10 bases between. Germline V gene lookup returns CDR1 SGHRS and CDR2 YFSETQ. The CDR3 has 13 amino acids. The CDR3 coding sequence is TGCGCCAGCGCAGACGGGTCCAAAAACATTCAGTACTTC. Protein product: CASADGSKNIQYF.

The gene calls are TRBV2 and TRBJ1-2; tentatively, D is TRBD1 (5 bases). Between the trimmed V and J ends, which lost 7 bases and 0 bases, there was a span of 15 bases. This CDR3 has 15 residues. Germline values: CDR1 SNHLY, CDR2 FYNNEI. DNA for the CDR3: TGTGCCAGCACCCAATCCCAACAGGCTAACTATGGCTACACCTTC. Translating gives CASTQSQQANYGYTF.

The chain employs TRBV27 and TRBJ2-7; TRBD2 is a possible D gene (6 bases). This CDR3 region has 14 residues. Deletions cut 2 bases from V and 5 bases from J, with 13 bases between. In germline, CDR1 is MNHEY, CDR2 SMNVEV (reference sequence). CDR3 protein: CASSLAGRPNEQYF. DNA of the CDR3: TGTGCCAGCAGTTTAGCGGGACGTCCTAACGAGCAGTACTTC.

The chain uses TRBV5-4 and TRBJ2-7; 8 bases agree with TRBD2. CDR3 length equals 14 residues. Trimming removed 3 bases from V and 6 bases from J; junction bases left unmatched: 8. Germline V CDR1 and CDR2: SGHNT, YYREEE (reference sequence). In DNA form, the CDR3 reads TGTGCCAGCAGCTGGGACTTCGCGGGAGGCGAGCAGTACTTC. Protein: CASSWDFAGGEQYF.

The chain is built from TRBV11-2 and TRBJ2-1; no clear D gene. The length of the CDR3 is 13 residues. CDR1 is SGHAT and CDR2 is FQNNGV in the germline V gene. Trimming stripped 7 bases from V and 4 bases from J, with 11 bases between. CDR3 bases: TGTGCCAGCAAGCCCGCGGTTTACAATGAGCAGTTCTTC. Residues: CASKPAVYNEQFF.

The chain links TRBV7-9 to TRBJ2-7, with 9 bases that match TRBD2. The V gene end was trimmed by 8 bases and the J gene end by 2 bases; junction bases not matched to a gene: 7. The germline CDR1 and CDR2 sequences are SEHNR and FQNEAQ (reference sequence). This CDR3 is 14 amino acids long. The CDR3 nucleotides read TGTGCCAGCGGATACGGGACTAGCCCCTACGAGCAGTACTTC. It codes for CASGYGTSPYEQYF.

The J gene is TRBJ2-1, the V gene TRBV29-1, with 8 bases that match TRBD2. This CDR3 is 15 amino acids long. Trimming cost V 5 bases and J 0 bases; bases outside gene matches: 6. In germline, CDR1 is SQVTM, CDR2 ANQGSEA. The CDR3 sequence is CSVIAGWSSYNEQFF. Written as DNA, the CDR3 is TGCAGCGTTATAGCGGGGTGGAGCTCCTACAATGAGCAGTTCTTC.

This clone was seen more than once but under ten times. The chain couples TRBV5-1 to TRBJ2-3; 10 nucleotides line up with TRBD2. The CDR3 runs to 17 residues. V gave up 3 bases and J gave up 0 bases; unmatched junction bases: 7. Germline V lookup: CDR1 SGHRS, CDR2 YFSETQ. The CDR3: CASSSGATSGSTDTQYF. CDR3 nucleotides: TGCGCCAGCAGCTCCGGAGCGACTAGCGGGAGCACAGATACGCAGTATTTT.

This clone was counted a few times. Here the CDR3 reads CSVGAQGRGEKLFF. The CDR3 coding sequence is TGCAGCGTTGGAGCCCAGGGTCGGGGTGAAAAACTGTTTTTT. This chain uses TRBV29-1 with TRBJ1-4, with D possibly being TRBD1 (5 bases). CDR3 size: 14 residues. CDR1 and CDR2 from the germline V gene are SQVTM and ANQGSEA. Trimming cost V 4 bases and J 7 bases, with 16 bases left between them.

The V call is TRBV25-1, the J call TRBJ2-3; 10 bases line up with TRBD2. J lost 4 bases, V lost 4 bases, and 5 bases had no gene match. The V gene's germline CDR1 is MGHDK and CDR2 SYGVNS. The CDR3 consists of 15 residues. DNA for the CDR3: TGTGCCAGCAGTGCCAGCGGGAGGGCCGCAGATACGCAGTATTTT. Translation: CASSASGRAADTQYF.

The CDR3 reads CASSFLSSTYEQYF. DNA of the CDR3: TGTGCCAGCAGCTTTCTTTCCTCTACCTACGAGCAGTACTTC. The V and J genes are TRBV5-6 and TRBJ2-7; D not certain. V was trimmed by 2 bases and J by 2 bases, leaving 11 bases between them. Germline loops: CDR1 SGHDT, CDR2 YYEEEE. This CDR3 comprises 14 residues.

This clone came up a few times. This sequence joins TRBV23-1 and TRBJ1-5, with a tentative D call TRBD1 (5 bases). TRBV23-1 is classed as an ORF, of uncertain function. The CDR3 runs 15 residues. V was clipped by 6 bases and J by 2 bases, with 14 bases between them. The CDR3 coding sequence is TGCGCCAGCAGCCTGGGGGGGGTACGCAATCAGCCCCAGCATTTT. This sequence encodes CASSLGGVRNQPQHF.

This rearrangement joins TRBV9 to TRBJ2-1; TRBD2 might be the D (6 bases). The CDR3 spans 15 residues. Per the germline V gene, CDR1 is SGDLS and CDR2 is YYNGEE. Deletions cut 0 bases from V and 3 bases from J, with 10 bases between. The CDR3: CASSVGDSIYNEQFF. DNA of the CDR3: TGTGCCAGCAGCGTAGGGGACTCGATCTACAATGAGCAGTTCTTC.

The table lists this clone with a few counts. The rearrangement uses TRBV4-1 and TRBJ2-3; D remains unclear. CDR1 and CDR2 from the germline V gene are MGHRA and YSYEKL. CDR3 size: 13 residues. Between the trimmed V and J ends, which lost 0 bases and 6 bases, there was a span of 7 bases. The CDR3 nucleotides read TGCGCCAGCAGCCAAGAAAGACCCGATACGCAGTATTTT. It encodes CASSQERPDTQYF.